The 8 T cell receptor beta chains listed next were all sequenced from one sample in a study of T cell responses to AZD1222 COVID-19 vaccine. Repertoires were generated with immunoSEQ multiplex PCR, while TCRdb's copy carries only in-frame clones and drops some. The sample lists around 150,000 clones; around nine tenths were seen once. The starting material was peripheral blood, obtained 28 days after the second AZD1222 dose. These receptors all come from an adult who received the AZD1222 COVID-19 vaccine.

This chain uses TRBV5-4 with TRBJ1-4, with TRBD1 matching over 10 bases. Germline trimming cut 4 bases from V and 8 bases from J; bases unmatched to any gene: 5. Germline loops: CDR1 SGHNT, CDR2 YYREEE (reference sequence). The CDR3 extends over 14 amino acids. CDR3 bases: TGTGCCAGCAGCGACGGGACAGGGGACGAAAAACTGTTTTTT. It translates to CASSDGTGDEKLFF.

Comment on this clone: The junction does not match germline at one end; this may be a read error. The chain links TRBV18 to TRBJ2-7; TRBD1 agrees at 8 bases. The CDR3 has 14 amino acids. From germline, CDR1 is KGHSH and CDR2 LQKENI. The CDR3 region has the DNA TGTGCCAGCTCACGGACAGGGACCTCAAGCAAAACGTCCTTC. Protein: CASSRTGTSSKTSF.

V gene TRBV19 combines with J gene TRBJ1-1; D not certain. CDR3 length: 13 amino acids. The germline V gene encodes CDR1 LNHDA and CDR2 SQIVND (reference sequence). Trimming took 7 bases from V and 0 from J, leaving 9 bases between them. The DNA of the CDR3 is TGTGCCAGTAATCGGTTCATGAACACTGAAGCTTTCTTT. Protein: CASNRFMNTEAFF.

The chain links TRBV7-8 to TRBJ2-4; 10 bases line up with TRBD1. The CDR3 is 18 amino acids. V shed 5 bases and J 0 bases; nucleotides not matched to a gene: 10. Germline assignment: CDR1 SGHVS and CDR2 FQNEAQ. This CDR3 is CASSPRQGAILAKNIQYF. CDR3 nucleotide sequence: TGTGCCAGCAGCCCTCGACAGGGGGCAATACTAGCCAAAAACATTCAGTACTTC.

V is TRBV20-1 and J is TRBJ2-1; D ambiguous. Germline V gives CDR1 DFQATT, CDR2 SNEGSKA (reference sequence). The CDR3 sequence is 13 residues long. Between the trimmed V and J ends, which lost 3 bases and 2 bases, there was a span of 8 bases. This CDR3 reads CSASRRTYNEQFF. DNA of the CDR3: TGCAGTGCTAGTAGGCGGACCTACAATGAGCAGTTCTTC.

The V and J genes are TRBV5-4 and TRBJ2-1; D perhaps matches TRBD1 (6 bases). The CDR3 spans 12 residues. V dropped 3 bases and J dropped 12 bases, with 13 bases sitting between them. The germline gives CDR1 SGHNT, CDR2 YYREEE (reference sequence). The CDR3 DNA sequence: TGTGCCAGCAGCTCGACAGGTCTCCGGCAGTTCTTC. This encodes CASSSTGLRQFF.

This clone occurred a few times. The CDR3 loop reads CASSLDGREWNTIYF. CDR3 DNA sequence: TGTGCCAGCAGCTTAGACGGCAGGGAGTGGAACACCATATATTTT. The chain links TRBV7-9 to TRBJ1-3; D might be TRBD1 (5 bases). The CDR3 is 15 residues long. V gave up 1 base and J gave up 7 bases, with 14 bases separating them. The germline gives CDR1 SEHNR, CDR2 FQNEAQ (reference sequence).

The chain carries TRBV6-5 and TRBJ1-1; 8 bases map to TRBD1. There are 15 residues in the CDR3. Trimming at V came to 3 bases and at J to 2 bases, leaving 5 bases not matched to a gene. Germline V lookup: CDR1 MNHEY, CDR2 SVGAGI. CDR3 in DNA: TGTGCCAGCAGTTATTACAGGGGGTCAAACACTGAAGCTTTCTTT. It encodes CASSYYRGSNTEAFF.